This TCR beta chain derives from a study of shared clonotypes between healthy human individuals. In the study overall: CD4 naive and CD4 memory each took three plates per donor, while CD8 naive took two and CD8 memory one.

Sequencing used immunoSEQ multiplex PCR; TCRdb keeps in-frame clones, though not all of them. The table records about 820,000 clones, nearly 95% of them present only once. V was clipped by 1 base and J by 3 bases, with 16 bases between them. Germline V lookup: CDR1 SGHVS, CDR2 FQNEAQ. CDR3 length: 16 residues. The naive CD8 subset, CD45RO-negative cells positively selected for CCR7, excluded terminally differentiated effector memory CD45RA+ cells. Sequencing was carried out using naive CD8+ T cells sorted from blood. This TCR was recovered from a man aged 25 to 40 in good health. This sequence joins TRBV7-8 and TRBJ2-7, with D perhaps TRBD2 (6 bases). In DNA, the CDR3 is TGTGCCAGCAGCTTAGTTGGGGGGTCTTTCAGCTACGAGCAGTACTTC. This sequence encodes CASSLVGGSFSYEQYF.